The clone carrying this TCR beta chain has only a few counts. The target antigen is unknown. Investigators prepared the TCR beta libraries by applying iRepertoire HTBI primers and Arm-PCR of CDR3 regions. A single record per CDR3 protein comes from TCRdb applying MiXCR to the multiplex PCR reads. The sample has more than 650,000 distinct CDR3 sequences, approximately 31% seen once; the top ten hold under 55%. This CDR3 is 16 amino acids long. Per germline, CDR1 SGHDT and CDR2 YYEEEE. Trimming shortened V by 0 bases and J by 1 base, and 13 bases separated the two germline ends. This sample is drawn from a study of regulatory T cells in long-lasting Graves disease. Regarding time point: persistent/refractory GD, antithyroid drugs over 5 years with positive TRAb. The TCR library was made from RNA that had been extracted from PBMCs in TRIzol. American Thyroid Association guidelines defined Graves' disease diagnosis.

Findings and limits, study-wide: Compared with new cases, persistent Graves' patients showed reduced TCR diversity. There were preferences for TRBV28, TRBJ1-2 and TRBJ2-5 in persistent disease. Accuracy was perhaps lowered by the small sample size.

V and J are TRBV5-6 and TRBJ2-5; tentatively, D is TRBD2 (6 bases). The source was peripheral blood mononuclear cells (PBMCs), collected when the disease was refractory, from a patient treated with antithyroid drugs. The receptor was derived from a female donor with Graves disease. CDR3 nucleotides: TGTGCCAGCAGCTTGGTACTAGCCAGCTCCCAAGAGACCCAGTACTTC. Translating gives CASSLVLASSQETQYF.